This T cell receptor beta chain was identified during a study of blood T cell repertoires in COVID-19 (dated by TCRdb to about 2020). In the study overall: The collaborator samples originated in the United States, Italy and Spain and spanned the acute and convalescent phases of COVID-19. The material from the prospective study consisted of cDNA or gDNA derived from T cells, B-cell-depleted T cells, or PBMCs. Subjects who had been exposed to COVID-19, were actively infected with it, or had recovered from it provided the deeply sampled blood TCRbeta repertoires that made up the dataset. The repertoires were released in a freely available public database intended as a resource for research on the immune response to SARS-CoV-2. Samples were obtained from the ongoing ImmuneRACE study (first 160 participants) and from about 1,300 subjects provided by 6 global collaborators. Sample metadata almost always included a de-identified subject ID, COVID-19 status, age in years and sex. Where HLA class I and class II types were available, the types were taken from metadata supplied by the sample provider, not from assay-based typing. Study-level results and caveats: The quantity of clinical and demographic metadata differed by source and by participant and was supplied without curation.

Participants in the prospective study were aged roughly 18 to 89 years, lived in about two dozen United States geographic areas, and enrolled through a virtual design. To assign participants to cohorts, the prospective study relied on clinical history that participants themselves reported in a screening survey and a study questionnaire. Recovered participants in ImmuneRACE Cohort 3 were defined by two consecutive negative NP/OP PCR tests, clearance by a healthcare professional, or resolution of symptoms. Mobile phlebotomists in the prospective study collected whole blood, serum and a nasopharyngeal or oropharyngeal swab from every participant. Prospective study participants could optionally give additional blood draws and questionnaires over an approximately two-month period. Before DNA extraction, blood samples from the prospective study were shipped at room temperature or frozen. TCRbeta CDR3 regions were amplified from genomic DNA using the immunoSEQ Assay, a bias-controlled multiplex PCR. On the study's bioinformatics: Within the assay, amplification of reference gene primers was used to estimate how many nucleated cells each sample contained. Sequence reads were collapsed and filtered to measure the absolute abundance of every unique TCRbeta CDR3 rearrangement. For each sample, productive Simpson clonality was calculated as the square root of Simpson's diversity index over productive rearrangements. TCRdb stores this immuneACCESS table with in-frame sequences only. Part of the clones is absent; in the studies checked, under half of the shortfall reflects unresolved V genes, and no reason is known for the rest. V and J calls and clone size are as listed in that table; D and trimming were resolved from the DNA. This sample comprises fewer than 350,000 clones, approximately 88% of them detected only once. The ten most abundant clones make up 0.75% to 1% of the sample.

There are 12 amino acids in the CDR3, from cysteine to phenylalanine inclusive. Solely the CDR3 DNA is kept, with 36 bases framed from the first base. CDR1 and CDR2 (SNHLY, FYNNEI) derive from the germline V gene. For this chain, trimming is 8 bases at the V end and 3 bases at the J end, and the number of junction bases without a gene match is 2. For this clone: Its antigen is unknown. No much larger clone is present one base from it, and per-base qualities are unavailable.

The sample was PBMCs or T cells enriched from blood (not recorded which). This TCR was recovered from a woman aged 25 to 39 who had recovered from COVID-19. The rearrangement combines TRBV2 with TRBJ1-1; the junction holds 8 bases that match TRBD1. The CDR3 protein sequence reads: CASPGGYTEAFF. Here is the DNA: TGTGCCAGCCCAGGGGGCTACACTGAAGCTTTCTTT.